This TCR beta chain was sequenced in a study of metastatic and nonmetastatic thyroid tumors. Each patient went into thyroid surgery without having received any treatment. Germline CDR1 LNHDA, CDR2 SQIVND (reference sequence). Trimming took 5 bases from V and 7 from J; bases not matched to a gene: 2. CDR3 size: 13 residues. TCRdb re-clonotyped the PCR reads via MiXCR. The repertoire has approximately 79,000 clones, around 9.2% of them found once; the top ten carry 8.8%. This clone has ten or more counts. The receptor was isolated from a female donor with papillary thyroid cancer or a benign thyroid nodule (not recorded which). Some clones in this sample may be carry-over from other donors' samples. What was sequenced was blood. V and J are TRBV19 and TRBJ1-6; 7 positions agree with TRBD1. The CDR3 sequence is CASSSQGNSPLHF. The CDR3 DNA follows: TGTGCCAGTAGTTCACAGGGGAATTCACCCCTCCACTTT.